The clone carrying this T cell receptor beta chain showed up many times. The antigen is unknown. TCRdb re-derived calls from the 5' RACE reads in MiXCR, one entry per CDR3 protein. The data hold 550,000 to 600,000 distinct CDR3 sequences, with about 20% observed a single time. The data were obtained in a study of T-cell memory formation after mild COVID-19. Germline lookup yields CDR1 LGHNA and CDR2 YNFKEQ. The CDR3 totals 13 residues. V was cut by 3 bases and J by 6 bases, with 12 bases left in between. Study-level results: Some responding clones appeared in pre-infection memory, suggesting cross-reactive memory joined. A second wave expanding day 15 to 37 was CD4+-biased; contracting clones were balanced.

The clonotype comes from an adult woman who had mild COVID-19 (a few samples of this study predate the infection). Cell type and time point are not known. The source material was PBMCs or a T cell subset sorted from them (not recorded which). This sequence joins TRBV4-2 and TRBJ2-7; the D gene is possibly TRBD1 (6 bases). The CDR3 sequence is CASSHNRDGEQYF. DNA for the CDR3: TGTGCCAGCAGCCACAACAGGGATGGCGAGCAGTACTTC.